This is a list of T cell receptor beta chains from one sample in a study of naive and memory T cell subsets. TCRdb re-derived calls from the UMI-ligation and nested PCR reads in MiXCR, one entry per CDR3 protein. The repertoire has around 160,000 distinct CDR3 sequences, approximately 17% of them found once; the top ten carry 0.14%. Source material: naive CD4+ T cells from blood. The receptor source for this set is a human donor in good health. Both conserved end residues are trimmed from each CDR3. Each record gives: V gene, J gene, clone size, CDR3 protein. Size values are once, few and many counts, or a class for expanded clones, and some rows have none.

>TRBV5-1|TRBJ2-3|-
ASSLGTTDTDTQY
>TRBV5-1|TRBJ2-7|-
ASSTPGNFPPYEQY
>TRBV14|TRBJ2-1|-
ASSLEPSGIYNEQF
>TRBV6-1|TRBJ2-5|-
ASAGQFQETQY
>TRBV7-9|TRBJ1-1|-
ASSFHPRGERNTEAF
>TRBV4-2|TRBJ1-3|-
ASSQDTGAGNTIY
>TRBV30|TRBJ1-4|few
AWEGTGDEKLF
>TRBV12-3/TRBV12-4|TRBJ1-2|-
ASSLGPSGGYT
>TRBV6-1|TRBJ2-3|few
ASKGWRVATDTQY
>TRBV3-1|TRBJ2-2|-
ASSPPGGRLTGELF
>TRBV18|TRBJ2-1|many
ASSLGRPEYNEQF
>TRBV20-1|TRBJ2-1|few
SARDQGGASYNEQF
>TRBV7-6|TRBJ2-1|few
ASSLGVGPHNEQF
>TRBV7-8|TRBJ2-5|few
ASSPSGKETQY
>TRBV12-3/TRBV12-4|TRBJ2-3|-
ASSLGDRFKDTQY
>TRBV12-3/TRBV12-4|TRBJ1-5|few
ASSSTGTQPQH
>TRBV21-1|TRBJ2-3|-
ASSKGGKRVTDTQY
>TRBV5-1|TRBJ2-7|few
ASSLGGPDEQY
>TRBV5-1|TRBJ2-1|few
ASSLGQVFNEQF
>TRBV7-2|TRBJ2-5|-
ASSGGAGQETQY